This is a list of T cell receptor beta chains from one sample in a study of response to subunit inactivated influenza vaccine. MiXCR, run by TCRdb on the RT-PCR reads, gives a single entry per CDR3 protein. In the table there are around 200,000 distinct CDR3 sequences, 9.5% to 15% of which are singletons. Another study also made use of these data, one on T cells expressing NK-cell markers.

Sequenced here: CD8+ T cells sorted from PBMCs, sampled less than 13 days after vaccination. These receptors all stem from a man aged 50-60 years who received an inactivated influenza vaccine. The CDR3 runs from the conserved cysteine through the conserved F or W. Fields, in order: clone size, V gene, D gene, J gene, CDR3 protein, CDR3 DNA. D genes are given only for firm matches. Expanded clones get a size class; other rows say once, few or many, or leave the size out.

clone size: NA; V gene: TRBV28; D gene: NA; J gene: TRBJ2-3; CDR3 protein: CASTGIGSTLDTQYF; CDR3 DNA: TGTGCCAGCACAGGAATCGGGAGTACGCTAGATACGCAGTATTTT
clone size: NA; V gene: TRBV7-9; D gene: NA; J gene: TRBJ2-1; CDR3 protein: CASSLPGQTEQFF; CDR3 DNA: TGTGCCAGCAGCTTACCCGGACAGACTGAGCAGTTCTTC
clone size: few; V gene: TRBV20-1; D gene: NA; J gene: TRBJ2-5; CDR3 protein: CSAAPEIGETQYF; CDR3 DNA: TGCAGTGCTGCCCCCGAAATCGGAGAGACCCAGTACTTC
clone size: NA; V gene: TRBV4-3; D gene: TRBD2; J gene: TRBJ2-1; CDR3 protein: CASSQAYPGTSGYNEQFF; CDR3 DNA: TGCGCCAGCAGCCAAGCGTACCCCGGGACTAGCGGATACAATGAGCAGTTCTTC
clone size: few; V gene: TRBV27; D gene: TRBD1; J gene: TRBJ2-3; CDR3 protein: CASGDTGADTQYF; CDR3 DNA: TGTGCCAGCGGAGATACAGGGGCAGATACGCAGTATTTT
clone size: NA; V gene: TRBV7-9; D gene: NA; J gene: TRBJ2-1; CDR3 protein: CASSQTRVRGNEQFF; CDR3 DNA: TGTGCCAGCAGCCAAACCAGGGTACGGGGAAATGAGCAGTTCTTC
clone size: few; V gene: TRBV4-3; D gene: NA; J gene: TRBJ2-1; CDR3 protein: CASTLGFDNEQFF; CDR3 DNA: TGCGCCAGCACGTTAGGGTTTGACAATGAGCAGTTCTTC
clone size: NA; V gene: TRBV15; D gene: TRBD1; J gene: TRBJ2-2; CDR3 protein: CATSRQGENTGELFF; CDR3 DNA: TGTGCCACCAGCAGACAGGGGGAGAACACCGGGGAGCTGTTTTTT
clone size: few; V gene: TRBV6-5; D gene: TRBD1; J gene: TRBJ2-7; CDR3 protein: CASSFGTGKYEQYF; CDR3 DNA: TGTGCCAGCAGTTTCGGGACAGGGAAGTACGAGCAGTACTTC
clone size: NA; V gene: TRBV12-3/TRBV12-4; D gene: NA; J gene: TRBJ2-2; CDR3 protein: CASSLFGWSTGELFF; CDR3 DNA: TGTGCCAGCAGTTTATTCGGGTGGTCCACCGGGGAGCTGTTTTTT
clone size: few; V gene: TRBV6-1; D gene: TRBD1; J gene: TRBJ2-5; CDR3 protein: CASRVDREYETQYF; CDR3 DNA: TGTGCCAGCAGAGTCGACAGGGAGTACGAGACCCAGTACTTC
clone size: NA; V gene: TRBV9; D gene: TRBD1; J gene: TRBJ2-3; CDR3 protein: CASSVAGGEGDTQYF; CDR3 DNA: TGTGCCAGCAGCGTAGCAGGGGGCGAAGGAGATACGCAGTATTTT
clone size: many; V gene: TRBV7-8; D gene: NA; J gene: TRBJ2-2; CDR3 protein: CASSLEGTGELFF; CDR3 DNA: TGTGCCAGCAGCTTAGAGGGCACCGGGGAGCTGTTTTTT
clone size: few; V gene: TRBV16; D gene: NA; J gene: TRBJ1-5; CDR3 protein: CASTLTAINQPQHF; CDR3 DNA: TGTGCCAGCACCCTGACAGCGATCAATCAGCCCCAGCATTTT
clone size: many; V gene: TRBV4-1; D gene: TRBD1; J gene: TRBJ2-1; CDR3 protein: CASSQVDRVTYNEQFF; CDR3 DNA: TGCGCCAGCAGCCAAGTTGACAGGGTGACATACAATGAGCAGTTCTTC
clone size: few; V gene: TRBV27; D gene: TRBD2; J gene: TRBJ2-1; CDR3 protein: CASSPRLAGGLYNEQFF; CDR3 DNA: TGTGCCAGCAGTCCCCGACTAGCGGGGGGGCTCTACAATGAGCAGTTCTTC
clone size: NA; V gene: TRBV7-6; D gene: NA; J gene: TRBJ2-3; CDR3 protein: CASSRTVRGTDTQYF; CDR3 DNA: TGTGCCAGCTCCCGGACAGTCAGGGGCACAGATACGCAGTATTTT
clone size: NA; V gene: TRBV5-6; D gene: NA; J gene: TRBJ2-7; CDR3 protein: CASSFPQQKEQYF; CDR3 DNA: TGTGCCAGCAGCTTCCCTCAGCAAAAGGAGCAGTACTTC
clone size: few; V gene: TRBV6-5; D gene: NA; J gene: TRBJ1-4; CDR3 protein: CASSYSRGFEKLFF; CDR3 DNA: TGTGCCAGCAGTTATTCCAGGGGTTTTGAAAAACTGTTTTTT
clone size: few; V gene: TRBV7-2; D gene: TRBD1; J gene: TRBJ2-7; CDR3 protein: CASSFGTGNEQYF; CDR3 DNA: TGTGCCAGCAGCTTCGGGACAGGGAACGAGCAGTACTTC
clone size: many; V gene: TRBV5-8; D gene: NA; J gene: TRBJ1-5; CDR3 protein: CASSFPPSNQPQHF; CDR3 DNA: TGTGCCAGCAGCTTCCCCCCTAGCAATCAGCCCCAGCATTTT
clone size: few; V gene: TRBV25-1; D gene: TRBD1; J gene: TRBJ2-7; CDR3 protein: CASTDRASYEQYF; CDR3 DNA: TGTGCCAGCACGGACAGGGCCTCCTACGAGCAGTACTTC
clone size: NA; V gene: TRBV28; D gene: NA; J gene: TRBJ2-1; CDR3 protein: CASRDLGSYNEQFF; CDR3 DNA: TGTGCCAGTCGGGATTTAGGGTCCTACAATGAGCAGTTCTTC
clone size: NA; V gene: TRBV19; D gene: TRBD1; J gene: TRBJ2-7; CDR3 protein: CASGRGGTRDEQYF; CDR3 DNA: TGTGCCAGTGGTCGAGGGGGCACCCGGGACGAGCAGTACTTC
clone size: NA; V gene: TRBV7-9; D gene: NA; J gene: TRBJ2-3; CDR3 protein: CASSPRAGSGPTDTQYF; CDR3 DNA: TGTGCCAGCAGCCCCCGAGCTGGGAGCGGGCCCACAGATACGCAGTATTTT
clone size: NA; V gene: TRBV6-2/TRBV6-3; D gene: NA; J gene: TRBJ2-1; CDR3 protein: CASRGPGAYNEQFF; CDR3 DNA: TGTGCCAGCAGAGGCCCCGGGGCCTACAATGAGCAGTTCTTC
clone size: NA; V gene: TRBV18; D gene: NA; J gene: TRBJ2-1; CDR3 protein: CASSPDLEVNEQFF; CDR3 DNA: TGTGCCAGCTCACCAGACTTAGAAGTCAATGAGCAGTTCTTC
clone size: NA; V gene: TRBV20-1; D gene: TRBD2; J gene: TRBJ2-3; CDR3 protein: CSARGRRGVVLDTQYF; CDR3 DNA: TGCAGTGCTAGGGGACGGCGGGGGGTAGTATTGGATACGCAGTATTTT
clone size: NA; V gene: TRBV30; D gene: NA; J gene: TRBJ2-5; CDR3 protein: CAWSPGQQETQYF; CDR3 DNA: TGTGCCTGGAGTCCGGGACAACAAGAGACCCAGTACTTC
clone size: NA; V gene: TRBV27; D gene: NA; J gene: TRBJ1-1; CDR3 protein: CASSFLEGNTEAFF; CDR3 DNA: TGTGCCAGCAGTTTTCTCGAGGGAAACACTGAAGCTTTCTTT
clone size: NA; V gene: TRBV12-3/TRBV12-4; D gene: NA; J gene: TRBJ2-7; CDR3 protein: CASSLSQTDTYEQYF; CDR3 DNA: TGTGCCAGCAGCTTGAGCCAGACAGATACCTACGAGCAGTACTTC
clone size: NA; V gene: TRBV7-8; D gene: TRBD2; J gene: TRBJ2-1; CDR3 protein: CASSYGGTSGFHEQFF; CDR3 DNA: TGTGCCAGCAGCTACGGCGGGACTAGCGGGTTCCATGAGCAGTTCTTC
clone size: NA; V gene: TRBV11-2; D gene: NA; J gene: TRBJ2-5; CDR3 protein: CASSAWGGHQETQYF; CDR3 DNA: TGTGCCAGCAGCGCGTGGGGGGGCCACCAAGAGACCCAGTACTTC
clone size: few; V gene: TRBV9; D gene: TRBD1; J gene: TRBJ2-7; CDR3 protein: CASSGGQGSPTYEQYF; CDR3 DNA: TGTGCCAGCAGCGGAGGACAGGGATCACCGACCTACGAGCAGTACTTC
clone size: few; V gene: TRBV6-5; D gene: NA; J gene: TRBJ2-7; CDR3 protein: CASRGLYEQYF; CDR3 DNA: TGTGCCAGCAGGGGGCTCTACGAGCAGTACTTC
clone size: NA; V gene: TRBV7-9; D gene: TRBD1; J gene: TRBJ2-7; CDR3 protein: CASSGGQAPGQYF; CDR3 DNA: TGTGCCAGCAGCGGAGGACAGGCCCCCGGGCAGTACTTC
clone size: few; V gene: TRBV3-1; D gene: NA; J gene: TRBJ1-6; CDR3 protein: CASSQDVLGSPLHF; CDR3 DNA: TGTGCCAGCAGCCAAGATGTCCTAGGCTCACCCCTCCACTTT
clone size: NA; V gene: TRBV30; D gene: NA; J gene: TRBJ1-5; CDR3 protein: CAWSKGVGIGNQPQHF; CDR3 DNA: TGTGCCTGGAGTAAGGGGGTGGGGATCGGCAATCAGCCCCAGCATTTT
clone size: many; V gene: TRBV7-9; D gene: NA; J gene: TRBJ2-7; CDR3 protein: CASSLAGWEQYF; CDR3 DNA: TGTGCCAGCAGCTTAGCGGGGTGGGAGCAGTACTTC
clone size: NA; V gene: TRBV5-5; D gene: NA; J gene: TRBJ2-1; CDR3 protein: CASSLTDNEQFF; CDR3 DNA: TGTGCCAGCAGCTTGACAGACAATGAGCAGTTCTTC
clone size: many; V gene: TRBV24-1; D gene: NA; J gene: TRBJ2-1; CDR3 protein: CATSDLQGREQFF; CDR3 DNA: TGTGCCACCAGTGATCTACAGGGTCGCGAGCAGTTCTTC
clone size: many; V gene: TRBV29-1; D gene: TRBD1; J gene: TRBJ2-5; CDR3 protein: CSVAGQGTQYF; CDR3 DNA: TGCAGCGTGGCGGGACAGGGGACCCAGTACTTC
clone size: medium-sized; V gene: TRBV11-2; D gene: NA; J gene: TRBJ1-6; CDR3 protein: CASRLLRTGSPLHF; CDR3 DNA: TGTGCCAGCAGACTCCTGCGGACGGGTTCACCCCTCCACTTT
clone size: NA; V gene: TRBV19; D gene: NA; J gene: TRBJ2-7; CDR3 protein: CASSISQTPSYEQYF; CDR3 DNA: TGTGCCAGTAGTATCTCCCAGACACCCTCCTACGAGCAGTACTTC
clone size: few; V gene: TRBV4-3; D gene: TRBD1; J gene: TRBJ2-1; CDR3 protein: CASSQWTGGSYNEQFF; CDR3 DNA: TGCGCCAGCAGCCAATGGACAGGGGGCTCCTACAATGAGCAGTTCTTC
clone size: NA; V gene: TRBV6-2/TRBV6-3; D gene: TRBD2; J gene: TRBJ2-7; CDR3 protein: CASSAGRLYEQYF; CDR3 DNA: TGTGCCAGCAGTGCCGGGAGGCTCTACGAGCAGTACTTC
clone size: NA; V gene: TRBV6-6; D gene: TRBD1; J gene: TRBJ2-3; CDR3 protein: CASSLTGGDTQYF; CDR3 DNA: TGTGCCAGCAGTCTTACAGGGGGCGATACGCAGTATTTT
clone size: few; V gene: TRBV7-3; D gene: TRBD2; J gene: TRBJ2-2; CDR3 protein: CASSSTSGRVWSGELFF; CDR3 DNA: TGTGCCAGCAGCTCGACTAGCGGGAGGGTATGGTCCGGGGAGCTGTTTTTT
clone size: NA; V gene: TRBV28; D gene: TRBD2; J gene: TRBJ2-5; CDR3 protein: CASSLDASGGRETQYF; CDR3 DNA: TGTGCCAGCAGTTTAGACGCTAGCGGGGGTCGGGAGACCCAGTACTTC
clone size: NA; V gene: TRBV29-1; D gene: NA; J gene: TRBJ2-3; CDR3 protein: CSVEERGRSTDTQYF; CDR3 DNA: TGCAGCGTTGAAGAGCGGGGGCGCAGCACAGATACGCAGTATTTT
clone size: few; V gene: TRBV4-1; D gene: NA; J gene: TRBJ2-7; CDR3 protein: CASSGNLDYEQYF; CDR3 DNA: TGCGCCAGCAGTGGTAACCTCGACTACGAGCAGTACTTC
clone size: few; V gene: TRBV9; D gene: NA; J gene: TRBJ2-1; CDR3 protein: CASSPVGSYNEQFF; CDR3 DNA: TGTGCCAGCAGCCCTGTGGGGTCCTACAATGAGCAGTTCTTC
clone size: NA; V gene: TRBV7-9; D gene: NA; J gene: TRBJ1-2; CDR3 protein: CASSKSSDYGYTF; CDR3 DNA: TGTGCCAGCAGCAAGAGTTCTGATTACGGCTACACCTTC
clone size: few; V gene: TRBV25-1; D gene: TRBD2; J gene: TRBJ2-1; CDR3 protein: CASSEWSGGANEQFF; CDR3 DNA: TGTGCCAGCAGTGAATGGAGCGGGGGGGCAAATGAGCAGTTCTTC
clone size: NA; V gene: TRBV12-3/TRBV12-4; D gene: TRBD1; J gene: TRBJ2-7; CDR3 protein: CASSRDSSYGQYF; CDR3 DNA: TGTGCCAGCAGCAGGGACAGTTCCTACGGGCAGTACTTC